Sequencing of this T cell receptor beta chain was carried out in a study of shared clonotypes between healthy human individuals. Sorted-subset replicate PCRs used roughly 210 ng of genomic DNA. This amount corresponded to tens of thousands of T cell genomes. Clones were read by immunoSEQ multiplex PCR, and TCRdb kept only the in-frame ones, dropping some. The table lists more than 900,000 clones, 70% to 80% of them singletons, with roughly 0.62% in the top ten. CD45RA-negative memory and CD45RA+ naive subsets were split from the CD4+ cells. This receptor was obtained from a man between 18 and 29 years old in good health. Some clones in this sample may be carry-over from other donors' samples. Material: memory CD4+ T cells from PBMCs. Subset defined: CD45RA-negative fraction.

The CDR3 DNA follows: TGTGCCAGCAGCTGGGACAGCATGAACACTGAAGCTTTCTTT. Encoded protein: CASSWDSMNTEAFF. The chain uses TRBV7-2 and TRBJ1-1; 7 bases are a match to TRBD1. Trimming cost V 4 bases and J 0 bases; bases outside gene matches: 2. There are 14 residues in the CDR3. Germline loops: CDR1 SGHTA, CDR2 FQGNSA. The full variable domain, with the rest looked up from reference TRBV7-2 and TRBJ1-1, is GAGVSQSPSNKVTEKGKDVELRCDPISGHTALYWYRQSLGQGLEFLIYFQGNSAPDKSGLPSDRFSAERTGGSVSTLTIQRTQQEDSAVYLCASSWDSMNTEAFFGQGTRLTVV.